These T cell receptor beta chains were read from a single sample in a study of blood T cells in healthy people across ages. MiXCR, applied by TCRdb to the 5' RACE reads, yields one record per CDR3 protein. The table records about 780,000 distinct CDR3 sequences, roughly 26% of them present only once. These data were also reused for a study on T cells of mothers and their children.

The sequencing sample was made of blood. Receptors originate from a boy between 10 and 17 years old in good health. Both conserved end residues are part of each CDR3. The D gene is left open where the match is weak. Not all rows give a size; the values are once, few, many and, for expanded clones, a class.

D gene,J gene,V gene,clone size,CDR3 DNA,CDR3 protein
-,TRBJ2-1,TRBV7-3,few,TGTGCCAGCAGCTTAACGTATGGGGGGCGCGAGAGTGAGCAGTTCTTC,CASSLTYGGRESEQFF
TRBD1,TRBJ1-2,TRBV6-6,few,TGTGCCAGCCAAGCGGGACAGACTATCTATGGCTACACCTTC,CASQAGQTIYGYTF
TRBD2,TRBJ2-5,TRBV30,-,TGTGCCTGGAGATCCCTAGCGGGGGACCAAGAGACCCAGTACTTC,CAWRSLAGDQETQYF
-,TRBJ1-2,TRBV3-1,-,TGTGCCAGCAGCCAAGCTGATGGCTACACCTTC,CASSQADGYTF
-,TRBJ2-4,TRBV29-1,few,TGCAGCTCGGTGTCAGGGAACACAAACATTCAGTACTTC,CSSVSGNTNIQYF
-,TRBJ2-1,TRBV7-2,few,TGTGCCAGCAGCTTAGGAGCAGGCCAAGTGTACAATGAGCAGTTCTTC,CASSLGAGQVYNEQFF
-,TRBJ2-2,TRBV12-5,few,TGTGCTAGTGGTTTGGTACTTCCCGAGGCCGGGGAGCTGTTTTTT,CASGLVLPEAGELFF
TRBD1,TRBJ1-5,TRBV29-1,-,TGCAGCGTTGGTAGGGACAGAAGTCAGCCCCAGCATTTT,CSVGRDRSQPQHF
TRBD1,TRBJ2-5,TRBV7-9,few,TGTGCCAGCAGCTCCGACAGGGCCCGGAAGACCCAGTACTTC,CASSSDRARKTQYF
-,TRBJ1-2,TRBV12-3/TRBV12-4,-,TGTGCCAGCAGTTTAGATGGGGGCAGGGTAGGCTATGGCTACACCTTC,CASSLDGGRVGYGYTF
TRBD2,TRBJ2-1,TRBV7-3,-,TGTGCCAGCAGCATTAATAGCGGGGGCTTTTCGAATGAGCAGTTCTTC,CASSINSGGFSNEQFF
TRBD1,TRBJ2-5,TRBV6-5,-,TGTGCCAGCACTACCCGGACAGGGATTGGGGAGACCCAGTACTTC,CASTTRTGIGETQYF
-,TRBJ1-1,TRBV6-4,-,TGTGCCAGCAGTGACCCCCCCGGGACGACTGAAGCTTTCTTT,CASSDPPGTTEAFF
TRBD1,TRBJ2-7,TRBV18,-,TGTGCCAGCTCTCGGGTGGCAGGGGGCCTTCCTTCCTCCTACGAGCAGTACTTC,CASSRVAGGLPSSYEQYF
-,TRBJ2-4,TRBV25-1,-,TGTGCCAGCAGTTCGGGGGTTCTAGCCAAAAACATTCAGTACTTC,CASSSGVLAKNIQYF
-,TRBJ2-5,TRBV7-2,many,TGTGCTAGCAGCTTAGGTTCTGGTGAGGGAGAGACCCAGTACTTC,CASSLGSGEGETQYF
-,TRBJ2-7,TRBV21-1,-,TGTGCCAGCAGGACGAACAGGCCCCGATCCTACGAGCAGTACTTC,CASRTNRPRSYEQYF
-,TRBJ2-1,TRBV12-5,few,TGTGCTAGTGGTTTGTTCCTCATCAATGAGCAGTTCTTC,CASGLFLINEQFF
-,TRBJ2-7,TRBV2,few,TGTGCCAGCACCGAAACAGGGCAGGTCGGAGAGCAGTACTTC,CASTETGQVGEQYF
TRBD2,TRBJ2-4,TRBV7-3,-,TGTGCCAGCAGCTTAGGGACTAGCGGGAGATGGGAAAACATTCAGTACTTC,CASSLGTSGRWENIQYF
-,TRBJ2-5,TRBV12-3/TRBV12-4,-,TGTGCCAGCAGTTTTGGTTTGAAAGAGACCCAGTACTTC,CASSFGLKETQYF
TRBD1,TRBJ1-2,TRBV6-6,few,TGTGCCAGCAGTTCCCTCCGGGACAGGGGGCATGGCTACACCTTC,CASSSLRDRGHGYTF
-,TRBJ2-7,TRBV12-3/TRBV12-4,-,TGTGCCAGCAGTTTAAACCCCGACAGGTATTCCTACGAGCAGTACTTC,CASSLNPDRYSYEQYF
TRBD2,TRBJ2-1,TRBV4-1,-,TGCGCCAGCAGCCAAGAGCCATCTAGCGGGGGTGTCAATGAGCAGTTCTTC,CASSQEPSSGGVNEQFF
-,TRBJ1-5,TRBV7-9,-,TGTGCCAGCAGCTTAGCGGGGACCCTGAACGGGAATCAGCCCCAGCATTTT,CASSLAGTLNGNQPQHF
-,TRBJ2-3,TRBV11-2,few,TGTGCCAGCAGCTTAGATGGGGTAGCCACAGATACGCAGTATTTT,CASSLDGVATDTQYF
TRBD1,TRBJ2-4,TRBV5-1,few,TGCGCCAGCAGCGTATCGGACAGGAACATTCAGTACTTC,CASSVSDRNIQYF